This record looks at one TCR beta chain sequence and its context. Original processing notes: For nucleated cells, counts were estimated from reference gene primer amplification. Profiling relied on immunoSEQ multiplex PCR, and the TCRdb table lists in-frame clones only, not all of them. V, J and clone size derive from that table, while D and trimming were established from the DNA sequence. The sample has roughly 290,000 clones; over 75% are singletons. The data stem from a study of blood T cell repertoires in COVID-19. The CDR3 spans 14 residues. The germline V gene encodes CDR1 LNHDA and CDR2 SQIVND (reference sequence). Trimming at V came to 6 bases and at J to 5 bases, leaving 7 bases not matched to a gene.

The sequence came from a man between 25 and 39 years old who had recovered from COVID-19. The specimen was PBMCs or T cells enriched from blood (not recorded which). V usage is TRBV19 and J usage is TRBJ2-3; 8 bases map to TRBD2. The CDR3 sequence: CASRDRGGIDTQYF. CDR3 DNA sequence: TGTGCCAGTAGGGATCGGGGGGGCATAGATACGCAGTATTTT.